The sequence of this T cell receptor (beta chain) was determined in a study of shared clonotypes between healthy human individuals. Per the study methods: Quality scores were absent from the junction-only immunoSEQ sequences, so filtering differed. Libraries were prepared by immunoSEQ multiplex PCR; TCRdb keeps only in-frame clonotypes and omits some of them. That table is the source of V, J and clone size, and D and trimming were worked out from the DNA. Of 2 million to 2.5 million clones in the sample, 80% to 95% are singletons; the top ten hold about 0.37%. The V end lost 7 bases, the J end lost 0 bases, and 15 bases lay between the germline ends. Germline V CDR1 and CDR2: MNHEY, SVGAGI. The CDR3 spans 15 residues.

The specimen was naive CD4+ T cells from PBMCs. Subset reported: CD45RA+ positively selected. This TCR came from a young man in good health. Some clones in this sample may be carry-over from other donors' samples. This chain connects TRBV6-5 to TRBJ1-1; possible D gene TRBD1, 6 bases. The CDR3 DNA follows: TGTGCCAGCAACAAGGGACACGTCCTGAACACTGAAGCTTTCTTT. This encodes CASNKGHVLNTEAFF.